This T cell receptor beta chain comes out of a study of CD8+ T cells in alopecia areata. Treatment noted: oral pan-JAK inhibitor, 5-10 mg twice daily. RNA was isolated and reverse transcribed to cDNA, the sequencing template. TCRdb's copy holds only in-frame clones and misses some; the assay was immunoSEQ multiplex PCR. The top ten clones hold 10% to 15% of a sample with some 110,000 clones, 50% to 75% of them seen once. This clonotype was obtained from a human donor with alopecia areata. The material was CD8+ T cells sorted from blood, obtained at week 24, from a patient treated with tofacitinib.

The CDR3 loop reads CASSLGSSGQYF. The CDR3 DNA follows: TGTGCCAGCAGCTTAGGTTCTTCTGGGCAGTACTTC. This chain links TRBV7-9 with TRBJ2-7, with D unclear. Between the trimmed V and J ends, which lost 1 base and 9 bases, there was a span of 10 bases. This CDR3 contains 12 residues. Germline-derived CDR1 and CDR2 are SEHNR and FQNEAQ (reference sequence).